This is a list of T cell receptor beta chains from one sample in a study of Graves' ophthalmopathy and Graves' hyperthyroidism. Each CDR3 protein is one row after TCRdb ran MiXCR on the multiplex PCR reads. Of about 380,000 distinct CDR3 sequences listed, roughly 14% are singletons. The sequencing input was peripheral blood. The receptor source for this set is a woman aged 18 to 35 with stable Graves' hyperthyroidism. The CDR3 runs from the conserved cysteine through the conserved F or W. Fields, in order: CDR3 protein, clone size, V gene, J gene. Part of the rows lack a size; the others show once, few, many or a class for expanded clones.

CDR3aa: CSGGRRDEQYF
abundance: many
v_gene: TRBV29-1
j_gene: TRBJ2-7

CDR3aa: CASRPGQGVNTEAFF
abundance: once
v_gene: TRBV12-3/TRBV12-4
j_gene: TRBJ1-1

CDR3aa: CASRKGQGRRSNTGELFF
abundance: many
v_gene: TRBV19
j_gene: TRBJ2-2

CDR3aa: CASSSGTGVNTEAFF
abundance: -
v_gene: TRBV5-1
j_gene: TRBJ1-1

CDR3aa: CASSLPALGQGLVGTEAFF
abundance: once
v_gene: TRBV28
j_gene: TRBJ1-1

CDR3aa: CSAREREGQPNQPQHF
abundance: few
v_gene: TRBV20-1
j_gene: TRBJ1-5

CDR3aa: CATSGPGYEQYF
abundance: -
v_gene: TRBV24-1
j_gene: TRBJ2-7

CDR3aa: CASSQIPDYGYTF
abundance: -
v_gene: TRBV14
j_gene: TRBJ1-2

CDR3aa: CSARPLFSGGGVYEQYF
abundance: many
v_gene: TRBV20-1
j_gene: TRBJ2-7

CDR3aa: CASSIAGIQETQYF
abundance: few
v_gene: TRBV19
j_gene: TRBJ2-5

CDR3aa: CASSFRDRYGYTF
abundance: many
v_gene: TRBV5-6
j_gene: TRBJ1-2

CDR3aa: CASSLTGGNGYTF
abundance: many
v_gene: TRBV7-2
j_gene: TRBJ1-2

CDR3aa: CASRWAENTEAFF
abundance: many
v_gene: TRBV2
j_gene: TRBJ1-1

CDR3aa: CASRATRGAAETQYF
abundance: -
v_gene: TRBV6-1
j_gene: TRBJ2-5

CDR3aa: CSARDFDRDSGNTIYF
abundance: many
v_gene: TRBV20-1
j_gene: TRBJ1-3

CDR3aa: CATSRDLREMNTEAFF
abundance: many
v_gene: TRBV15
j_gene: TRBJ1-1

CDR3aa: CASSRTGGNAGELFF
abundance: few
v_gene: TRBV11-3
j_gene: TRBJ2-2

CDR3aa: CASSFLTYQETQYF
abundance: many
v_gene: TRBV7-2
j_gene: TRBJ2-5

CDR3aa: CATSSTHLLRGLSAFF
abundance: many
v_gene: TRBV15
j_gene: TRBJ1-1

CDR3aa: CATSRDVGGSLAKNIKYF
abundance: few
v_gene: TRBV15
j_gene: TRBJ2-4

CDR3aa: CASSQKPNTEAFF
abundance: many
v_gene: TRBV14
j_gene: TRBJ1-1

CDR3aa: CASSPRLGWGQTSNQPQHF
abundance: many
v_gene: TRBV3-1
j_gene: TRBJ1-5

CDR3aa: CASTSRYRTETQYF
abundance: many
v_gene: TRBV7-2
j_gene: TRBJ2-5

CDR3aa: CASSEITPNTEAFF
abundance: -
v_gene: TRBV2
j_gene: TRBJ1-1

CDR3aa: CAIFGTAQTGAGETQYF
abundance: -
v_gene: TRBV2
j_gene: TRBJ2-5

CDR3aa: CVSGGFSTDTQYF
abundance: few
v_gene: TRBV2
j_gene: TRBJ2-3

CDR3aa: CASTIGQGYEQYF
abundance: many
v_gene: TRBV6-5
j_gene: TRBJ2-7

CDR3aa: CASSGRQGASYGYTF
abundance: many
v_gene: TRBV25-1
j_gene: TRBJ1-2

CDR3aa: CASSRGGLPGDIRYF
abundance: -
v_gene: TRBV4-1
j_gene: TRBJ2-4

CDR3aa: CASSWGQGLNTEAFF
abundance: many
v_gene: TRBV7-9
j_gene: TRBJ1-1

CDR3aa: CASSLRGRAYEQYF
abundance: many
v_gene: TRBV28
j_gene: TRBJ2-7

CDR3aa: CASSLQEFEQYF
abundance: -
v_gene: TRBV12-3/TRBV12-4
j_gene: TRBJ2-7

CDR3aa: CASSIAGGVILGELFF
abundance: many
v_gene: TRBV19
j_gene: TRBJ2-2

CDR3aa: CASRFGVGTEAFF
abundance: few
v_gene: TRBV6-1
j_gene: TRBJ1-1

CDR3aa: CASSGLAGALAKNIQYF
abundance: many
v_gene: TRBV2
j_gene: TRBJ2-4

CDR3aa: CASSSRDMGITEAFF
abundance: few
v_gene: TRBV7-9
j_gene: TRBJ1-1

CDR3aa: CASSLHTGEAFF
abundance: many
v_gene: TRBV12-3/TRBV12-4
j_gene: TRBJ1-1

CDR3aa: CSARDYPPQTQYF
abundance: -
v_gene: TRBV20-1
j_gene: TRBJ2-5

CDR3aa: CASSLRDRGPLGSEQYF
abundance: few
v_gene: TRBV5-4
j_gene: TRBJ2-7

CDR3aa: CASSENGVANYGYTF
abundance: many
v_gene: TRBV6-1
j_gene: TRBJ1-2

CDR3aa: CASSSLAGGPNEQYF
abundance: few
v_gene: TRBV7-2
j_gene: TRBJ2-7

CDR3aa: CASSVGDFYGYTF
abundance: -
v_gene: TRBV27
j_gene: TRBJ1-2

CDR3aa: CASSFSDGTQYF
abundance: many
v_gene: TRBV7-9
j_gene: TRBJ2-5

CDR3aa: CASSQGLNYGYTF
abundance: many
v_gene: TRBV2
j_gene: TRBJ1-2

CDR3aa: CASSQGLAGGAFQETQYF
abundance: many
v_gene: TRBV7-3
j_gene: TRBJ2-5

CDR3aa: CASSGPYPDHKRTEAFF
abundance: many
v_gene: TRBV5-1
j_gene: TRBJ1-1

CDR3aa: CASSVQGIGGEAFF
abundance: many
v_gene: TRBV7-9
j_gene: TRBJ1-1

CDR3aa: CASSERDREVRGYTF
abundance: many
v_gene: TRBV6-1
j_gene: TRBJ1-2

CDR3aa: CASSLAGAGNQPQHF
abundance: many
v_gene: TRBV12-3/TRBV12-4
j_gene: TRBJ1-5

CDR3aa: CASSYFSRDRGLNSNQPQHF
abundance: many
v_gene: TRBV6-5
j_gene: TRBJ1-5

CDR3aa: CASRLVTGGSEYF
abundance: many
v_gene: TRBV7-2
j_gene: TRBJ2-5

CDR3aa: CATSDKNYGYTF
abundance: many
v_gene: TRBV24-1
j_gene: TRBJ1-2

CDR3aa: CASSSTGRNQPQHF
abundance: many
v_gene: TRBV6-2/TRBV6-3
j_gene: TRBJ1-5

CDR3aa: CASRFTLGGTQYF
abundance: many
v_gene: TRBV27
j_gene: TRBJ2-5

CDR3aa: CSVESWGPGGYTF
abundance: -
v_gene: TRBV29-1
j_gene: TRBJ1-2